This TCR beta chain was sequenced in a study of graft-versus-host responses after intestinal transplantation (dated by TCRdb to about 2021). For the study in its entirety: The transplants that recipients got were multivisceral, liver-intestinal, or isolated intestinal. All recipients received anti-thymocyte globulin induction followed by maintenance tacrolimus and steroids for 3 to 4 years. After intestinal transplantation, graft-versus-host and host-versus-graft alloreactive T cell clones in the graft, circulation and bone marrow were tracked using bulk TCR-beta CDR3 sequencing. To identify alloreactive clones, pre-transplant mixed lymphocyte reaction products were sequenced and compared with unstimulated pre-transplant donor and recipient T cells. The cohort enrolled approximately 24 intestinal transplant recipients including one retransplant, and 3 patients lacking pretransplant specimens were excluded. A peak of at least 4% donor T cells among recipient peripheral blood mononuclear cells was the definition used for donor T cell macrochimerism. Instead of going to the commercial service, samples from a few later patients were sequenced in-house on an Illumina MiSeq and processed with MiXCR.

Broader findings and caveats from the paper: In the allografts of patients with donor T cell macrochimerism, GvH to HvG T cell clonal ratios were high. GvH clones were found in recipient bone marrow, and some of the GvH clones appeared earlier in ileal mucosa or blood, which is consistent with an intestinal mucosal origin. Early after transplant, peak levels of circulating GvH clones were associated with declines in HvG clones. Conclusions were limited by the relatively low number and heterogeneity of intestinal transplant patients.

What the time point label conveys for this sample: cells obtained before transplantation from donor or recipient. CD3+CD4+ and CD3+CD8+ populations were FACS-sorted from unstimulated pre-transplant donor and recipient cells taken from spleen or lymph nodes. This clone was seen only once. The antigen this receptor binds is unknown. Per-base quality was not reported, and no clone a single base away is much larger than it. Libraries were made using the immunoSEQ multiplex PCR assay. For most patients, genomic DNA was isolated with the Qiagen DNeasy Blood and Tissue Kit and shipped frozen to Adaptive Biotechnologies for TCR sequencing. High-throughput TCR-beta CDR3 sequencing of genomic DNA from most patients was performed by Adaptive Biotechnologies. The authors' analysis ran thus. Adaptive's ImmunoSEQ software was the source of the TCR sequencing data for 18 patients, while a few other patients were processed with MiXCR and VDJtools. To correct CD4 versus CD8 sorting errors, sequences present in both subsets at a frequency ratio below 5:1 were removed. CDR3 nucleotide sequences shared by donor and recipient were removed because the origin of these sequences could not be assigned. To count as alloreactive, a clone needed at least 2-fold expansion over unstimulated cells and a minimum CFSE-low frequency of 0.002% (template counts) or 0.001% (read counts). Mappable clones were those detected in sequenced pre-transplant spleen, lymph node, or MLR CFSE-low populations of the donor or recipient. Cumulative frequency of alloreactive clones was calculated as a percentage of all sequences weighted by copy number. Not all clones reach the TCRdb copy of this immuneACCESS table, which keeps in-frame sequences only. Checked studies attribute under half of the gap to unresolved V genes and leave the rest unexplained. Clone size and V and J calls were adopted from that table, with D and trimming inferred from the DNA. The sample table contains about 35,000 clones; only one count was recorded for roughly 92% of them. About 20% of the sample goes to the ten largest clones.

V is shortened by 5 bases, J by 1 base, and the region joining them spans 6 bases. From a lookup of the germline V gene (reference sequence), CDR1 and CDR2 are GTSNPN and SVGIG. From the cysteine through the phenylalanine, the CDR3 covers 11 amino acids. Only the CDR3 portion is preserved as DNA: 33 bases, with reading frame beginning at the first base. Here the sequenced sample was unstimulated CD8+ T cells sorted from spleen or lymph node cells, taken before transplant. This sequence originates from a human donor who was the organ donor for an intestinal transplant. The V gene is TRBV30 and the J gene is TRBJ2-7; tentative D gene TRBD2, with 6 bases matching. This receptor carries the CDR3 CAWGGSYEQYF. The DNA sequence reads TGTGCCTGGGGGGGGTCCTACGAGCAGTACTTC. Where the CDR3 stops, the reference TRBV30 and TRBJ2-7 genes take over; the full variable domain is SQTIHQWPATLVQPVGSPLSLECTVEGTSNPNLYWYRQAAGRGLQLLFYSVGIGQISSEVPQNLSASRPQDRQFILSSKKLLLSDSGFYLCAWGGSYEQYFGPGTRLTVT.